Following are 8 T cell receptor beta chains from one sample sequenced in a study of blood T cell repertoires in COVID-19 (dated by TCRdb to 2018 to 2021). The library was built by means of the immunoSEQ multiplex PCR assay. In its TCRdb copy, this immuneACCESS table keeps in-frame sequences only and misses some clones. Where compared with another copy, unresolved V genes explain less than half of these, and the others have no known cause. Recorded for this sample are some 200,000 clones; approximately 86% of them occurred a single time. Roughly 2.5% of the sample is taken by the ten largest. Specimen: peripheral blood. These receptor sequences come from a man aged 35-49 years with active or convalescent COVID-19.

J is TRBJ2-1 and V is TRBV5-8; 7 positions match TRBD1. CDR1 and CDR2 (germline): SGHTS, YDEGEE. With V trimmed by 0 bases and J by 6 bases, 6 bases remained unmatched. The CDR3 contains 15 residues. The CDR3 DNA sequence: TGTGCCAGCAGCTTGGCCCTAGGGGGCCCCAATGAGCAGTTCTTC. Its protein product is CASSLALGGPNEQFF. Filled out from reference TRBV5-8 and TRBJ2-1, the complete variable domain reads EAGVTQSPTHLIKTRGQQATLRCSPISGHTSVYWYQQALGLGLQFLLWYDEGEERNRGNFPPRFSGRQFPNYSSELNVNALELEDSALYLCASSLALGGPNEQFFGPGTRLTVL.

This clone was counted a few times. This chain links TRBV6-1 with TRBJ1-2, with a weak D call TRBD1 (5 bases). Trimming left V 3 bases short and J 10 bases short, with 12 bases between. The CDR3 totals 12 residues. Looked up from germline, CDR1 is MNHNS and CDR2 is SASEGT. The CDR3 reads CASSEAGIHYTF. CDR3 DNA: TGTGCCAGCAGTGAGGCAGGGATTCACTACACCTTC.

The chain carries TRBV4-3 and TRBJ1-5; no clear D. V was cut by 1 base and J by 0 bases, with 7 bases left in between. Germline values: CDR1 LGHNA, CDR2 YSLEER. The CDR3 sequence is 15 residues long. The CDR3 spells CASSQGSNSNQPQHF. The CDR3 DNA sequence: TGCGCCAGCAGCCAAGGATCTAATAGCAATCAGCCCCAGCATTTT.

The chain couples TRBV6-2 or TRBV6-3 to TRBJ1-1, with a weak D call TRBD1 (5 bases). This CDR3 has 15 amino acids. Trimming took off 0 bases at V and 6 bases at J, with 14 bases between the two ends. Germline lookup yields CDR1 MNHEY and CDR2 SVGEGT. CDR3 nucleotide sequence: TGTGCCAGCAGTTACTCGGGGAGGGGAGCGGCTGAAGCTTTCTTT. Translating it yields CASSYSGRGAAEAFF.

Only one count was recorded for this clone. This chain links TRBV4-2 with TRBJ2-1; D may be TRBD2 (5 bases). Deletions cut 4 bases from V and 5 bases from J, with 15 bases between. The CDR3 extends over 15 amino acids. The germline V gene has CDR1 LGHNA and CDR2 YNFKEQ. The CDR3, as DNA: TGTGCCAGCAGCCCTCCTTGGACTTCCGACAATGAGCAGTTCTTC. It encodes CASSPPWTSDNEQFF.

This clone came up a few times. The chain joins TRBV5-1 to TRBJ1-4, with D tentatively TRBD1 (6 bases). The germline CDR1 and CDR2 sequences are SGHRS and YFSETQ. With 0 bases removed from V and 4 bases from J, the gap between germline ends came to 13 bases. The CDR3 spans 16 residues. The CDR3 bases are TGCGCCAGCAGCTTGGATGGGGGCCTGGGTAATGAAAAACTGTTTTTT. It yields the protein CASSLDGGLGNEKLFF.

J is TRBJ2-7 and V is TRBV24-1; 8 bases are a match to TRBD1. This CDR3 spans 15 amino acids. Per germline, CDR1 KGHDR and CDR2 SFDVKD. Losses at the gene ends were 6 bases for V and 1 base for J; bases not matched to a gene: 7. This chain's CDR3 is CATSSSGQASYEQYF. Written as DNA, the CDR3 is TGTGCCACCAGTTCCTCGGGACAGGCGTCCTACGAGCAGTACTTC.

The chain has TRBV11-2 and TRBJ1-1; no clear D gene. Trimming stripped 0 bases from V and 3 bases from J, with 8 bases between. CDR3 length equals 14 residues. CDR1 and CDR2 (germline): SGHAT, FQNNGV. CDR3 sequence (DNA): TGTGCCAGCAGCTTAGATGGGCAATACACTGAAGCTTTCTTT. Protein: CASSLDGQYTEAFF.